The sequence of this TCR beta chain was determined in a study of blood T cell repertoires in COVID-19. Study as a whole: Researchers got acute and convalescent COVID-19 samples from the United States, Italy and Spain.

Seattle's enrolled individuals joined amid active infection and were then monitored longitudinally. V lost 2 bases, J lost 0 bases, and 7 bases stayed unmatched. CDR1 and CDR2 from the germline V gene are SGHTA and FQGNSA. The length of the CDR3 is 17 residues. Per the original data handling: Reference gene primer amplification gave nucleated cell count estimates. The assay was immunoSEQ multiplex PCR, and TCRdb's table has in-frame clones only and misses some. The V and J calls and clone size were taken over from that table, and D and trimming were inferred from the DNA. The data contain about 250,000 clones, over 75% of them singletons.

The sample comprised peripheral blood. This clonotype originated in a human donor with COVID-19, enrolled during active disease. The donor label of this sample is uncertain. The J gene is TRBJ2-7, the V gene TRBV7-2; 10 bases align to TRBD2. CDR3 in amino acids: CASSLLFSGRTSYEQYF. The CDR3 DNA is TGTGCCAGCAGCTTATTATTTAGCGGGAGGACCTCCTACGAGCAGTACTTC.